This T cell receptor (beta chain) stems from a study of cytomegalovirus exposure and HLA in healthy donors. Study observations and caveats: The investigators catalogued 180 or so TCR beta chains as cytomegalovirus-associated. Follow-up analysis found HLA locus-dependent TCR association rates, highest for DRB1 and lowest for HLA-C. An analysis that was carried out later associated 16,951 TCR beta sequences with HLA alleles at 0.05 false discovery rate.

In the case of this clone: The antigen remains undetermined.

This CDR3 comprises 15 residues. CDR1 is ENHRY and CDR2 is SYGVKD in the germline V gene. Losses at the gene ends were 6 bases for V and 0 bases for J; bases not matched to a gene: 4. Healthy people donating bone marrow made up the donors. Vbeta (60) and Jbeta (13) primers were used in the PCR. Measured with immunoSEQ multiplex PCR; TCRdb has only the in-frame clones, and not every one. The sample lists 150,000 to 200,000 clones; over 60% were seen once. Sequenced: PBMCs. The TCR sequence derives from a man aged 40-49 years in good health and CMV-seropositive. The rearrangement links TRBV10-3 to TRBJ1-1, with TRBD1 identical over 10 bases. CDR3 loop: CAISRTGGMNTEAFF. CDR3 bases: TGTGCCATCAGCAGGACAGGGGGAATGAACACTGAAGCTTTCTTT.